What follows are 20 T cell receptor beta chains derived from one specimen sequenced in a study of radiotherapy plus CTLA-4 blockade in lung cancer. Assay: immunoSEQ multiplex PCR; the TCRdb copy retains only in-frame clones and omits some. The table lists approximately 73,000 clones, more than 75% of them singletons, with over 35% in the top ten. The sample consisted of peripheral blood, taken from a patient treated with radiotherapy plus ipilimumab. The receptors shown here come from a human donor with non-small cell lung cancer that progressed on radiotherapy plus ipilimumab.

In DNA, the CDR3 is TGTGCCAGCAGCCCCGACGGGACAGCAAATCAGCCCCAGCATTTT. Residues: CASSPDGTANQPQHF. J is TRBJ1-5 and V is TRBV7-3; 7 bases map to TRBD1. This CDR3 comprises 15 residues. In germline, CDR1 is SGHTA, CDR2 FQGTGA. V gave up 5 bases and J gave up 4 bases; unmatched junction bases: 8.

This clone was seen just once. The genes are TRBV9 and TRBJ1-1; maybe TRBD1 (5 bases). This CDR3 has 13 amino acids. The germline V gene has CDR1 SGDLS and CDR2 YYNGEE. The V and J ends lost 3 bases and 5 bases respectively, with 11 bases between them. The CDR3 bases are TGTGCCAGCAGCGCCAGGGTTGGGACTGAAGCTTTCTTT. It yields the protein CASSARVGTEAFF.

This clone was picked up one time. The gene calls are TRBV7-3 and TRBJ2-1; the match to TRBD1 covers 8 bases. CDR1 is SGHTA, CDR2 FQGTGA, per germline. V lost 3 bases and J lost 9; bases outside the gene matches: 4. CDR3 size: 13 residues. Here the CDR3 DNA reads TGTGCCAGCAGCTTGAAAGACAGGGGTGAGCAGTTCTTC. Protein sequence: CASSLKDRGEQFF.

CDR3 in amino acids: CASSLEGTSGSGYTF. CDR3 sequence (DNA): TGTGCCAGCAGCTTAGAGGGGACTTCAGGGTCGGGCTACACCTTC. This chain joins TRBV7-9 and TRBJ1-2, with TRBD1 as a possible D gene (5 bases). The V gene's germline CDR1 is SEHNR and CDR2 FQNEAQ (reference sequence). Between the trimmed V and J ends, which lost 1 base and 8 bases, there was a span of 17 bases. This CDR3 region has 15 residues.

The chain joins TRBV6-4 to TRBJ2-3; a weak D match, TRBD2 (6 bases). V was shortened by 4 bases and J by 0 bases, with 11 bases between the two germline ends. Germline V CDR1 and CDR2: MRHNA, SNTAGT. This CDR3 contains 15 residues. The CDR3 coding sequence is TGTGCCAGCAGTGTGACTAGTATCAGCACAGATACGCAGTATTTT. Its protein product is CASSVTSISTDTQYF.

The CDR3 is CAGALGQGPETQYF. CDR3 nucleotide sequence: TGTGCCGGAGCTCTTGGACAGGGCCCAGAGACCCAGTACTTC. This rearrangement joins TRBV2 to TRBJ2-5; 8 nucleotides align to TRBD1. J lost 4 bases, V lost 11 bases, and 12 bases had no gene match. The CDR3 spans 14 residues. Germline V gene data show CDR1 as SNHLY and CDR2 as FYNNEI. Looking up the rest from reference TRBV2 and TRBJ2-5 gives the full variable domain: EPEVTQTPSHQVTQMGQEVILRCVPISNHLYFYWYRQILGQKVEFLVSFYNNEISEKSEIFDDQFSVERPDGSNFTLKIRSTKLEDSAMYFCAGALGQGPETQYFGPGTRLLVL.

This clone was seen a single time. Other DNA sequences in this sample translate to the same CDR3. The V gene is TRBV7-6, the J gene TRBJ2-1; D call uncertain. The germline V and J ends were trimmed by 3 bases and 5 bases, with 14 bases remaining between them. Germline loops: CDR1 SGHVS, CDR2 FNYEAQ. The CDR3 consists of 15 residues. The CDR3 region has the DNA TGTGCCAGCAGCTTGGGTGGGGTCGGTAACAATGAGCAGTTCTTC. Residues: CASSLGGVGNNEQFF.

V gene TRBV4-2 combines with J gene TRBJ2-5; tentatively, D is TRBD1 (5 bases). V dropped 4 bases and J dropped 2 bases, with 8 bases sitting between them. The germline V gene has CDR1 LGHNA and CDR2 YNFKEQ. CDR3 length: 13 amino acids. CDR3 sequence: CASSLDSQETQYF. In DNA form, the CDR3 reads TGTGCCAGCAGCCTCGACAGTCAAGAGACCCAGTACTTC.

The sample holds a few counts of this clone. The J gene is TRBJ1-1, the V gene TRBV7-9; TRBD1 might be the D (5 bases). Germline loops: CDR1 SEHNR, CDR2 FQNEAQ (reference sequence). V was cut by 5 bases and J by 2 bases, with 12 bases left in between. This CDR3 is built from 14 residues. The CDR3 loop reads CASSPGTPNTEAFF. The CDR3 DNA reads as TGTGCCAGCAGCCCCGGGACGCCCAACACTGAAGCTTTCTTT.

The chain links TRBV14 to TRBJ1-3; weak D call: TRBD1 (6 bases). The CDR3 runs to 16 residues. From germline, CDR1 is SGHDN and CDR2 FVKESK. V dropped 2 bases and J dropped 0 bases, with 11 bases sitting between them. The DNA of the CDR3 is TGTGCCAGCAGCCAACAGACAGGCCACTCTGGAAACACCATATATTTT. Translated: CASSQQTGHSGNTIYF.

The J gene is TRBJ2-1, the V gene TRBV4-1, with 7 bases lining up with TRBD1. V shed 1 base, J shed 9 bases, and the junction held 15 bases outside the gene matches. Germline lookup yields CDR1 MGHRA and CDR2 YSYEKL. The CDR3 covers 17 residues. Written as DNA, the CDR3 is TGCGCCAGCAGCCAAGCAGGGGGTAGGACTGGGCCTCGTGAGCAGTTCTTC. It is translated as CASSQAGGRTGPREQFF.

This clone turned up a few times. The V call is TRBV28, the J call TRBJ2-2; D gene uncertain. The CDR3 has 15 residues. Per germline, CDR1 MDHEN and CDR2 SYDVKM. Trimming stripped 5 bases from V and 0 bases from J, with 10 bases between. DNA of the CDR3: TGTGCCAGCAGTCCCTTTCCTTCGAACACCGGGGAGCTGTTTTTT. It encodes CASSPFPSNTGELFF.

This chain uses TRBV27 with TRBJ2-5; D not certain. CDR3 length equals 12 residues. Trimming stripped 5 bases from V and 1 base from J, with 5 bases between. Germline V lookup: CDR1 MNHEY, CDR2 SMNVEV (reference sequence). CDR3 coding DNA: TGTGCCAGCAGTCCAGGCCAAGAGACCCAGTACTTC. Its translation is CASSPGQETQYF.

CDR3 coding DNA: TGTGCCAGCAGTTTAGGAGGGGTAGCCTACGAGCAGTACTTC. This sequence encodes CASSLGGVAYEQYF. This chain uses TRBV28 with TRBJ2-7; D might be TRBD2 (6 bases). V shed 2 bases and J shed 2 bases, with 10 bases lying between them. Germline V gene sequence: CDR1 MDHEN, CDR2 SYDVKM. The CDR3 is 14 residues long.

The genes are TRBV4-1 and TRBJ2-2; 9 bases line up with TRBD1. Germline CDR1 is MGHRA and CDR2 is YSYEKL. This CDR3 comprises 17 residues. V lost 0 bases and J lost 5; bases outside the gene matches: 7. The DNA for the CDR3 is TGCGCCAGCAGCCAAGAAGCTGGGACAGGGTTAACCGGGGAGCTGTTTTTT. The encoded protein is CASSQEAGTGLTGELFF.

This clone was detected once. The V call is TRBV19, the J call TRBJ1-1; D is unresolved. This CDR3 is 15 amino acids long. Germline assignment: CDR1 LNHDA and CDR2 SQIVND (reference sequence). V lost 4 bases to trimming and J lost 2 bases, with 14 bases between them. This chain's CDR3 is CASSTTWRINTEAFF. In DNA form, the CDR3 reads TGTGCCAGTAGTACTACATGGAGGATAAACACTGAAGCTTTCTTT.

The rearrangement links TRBV5-1 to TRBJ1-2; D is unclear. With 0 bases removed from V and 2 bases from J, the gap between germline ends came to 8 bases. This CDR3 comprises 14 residues. Germline values: CDR1 SGHRS, CDR2 YFSETQ. CDR3 residues: CASSLESANYGYTF. CDR3 nucleotides: TGCGCCAGCAGCTTGGAGTCAGCCAACTATGGCTACACCTTC.

The CDR3 nucleotides read TGTGCCAGCAGTGACCGGGACGGGCCCTACGAGCAGTACTTC. It specifies CASSDRDGPYEQYF. The chain couples TRBV6-5 to TRBJ2-7, with D perhaps matching TRBD1 or TRBD2 (5 bases each). The CDR3 is made up of 14 amino acids. V lost 5 bases, J lost 2 bases, and 13 bases lay in between. The germline CDR1 and CDR2 sequences are MNHEY and SVGAGI.

The chain carries TRBV27 and TRBJ2-2; 9 bases match TRBD1. The CDR3 extends over 16 amino acids. V lost 6 bases to trimming and J lost 4 bases; unmatched junction nucleotides: 9. Per germline, CDR1 MNHEY and CDR2 SMNVEV (reference sequence). The CDR3 nucleotides read TGTGCCAGCAGCTCCCTACAGGGGGCGAGCACCGGGGAGCTGTTTTTT. Encoded protein: CASSSLQGASTGELFF.

The chain employs TRBV2 and TRBJ2-2; the D gene is possibly TRBD1 (6 bases). V was trimmed by 5 bases and J by 2 bases, leaving 12 bases between them. The germline V gene encodes CDR1 SNHLY and CDR2 FYNNEI. The CDR3 is 15 residues long. CDR3: CASSSVTGNTGELFF. In DNA, the CDR3 is TGTGCCAGCAGTTCTGTGACAGGCAACACCGGGGAGCTGTTTTTT.